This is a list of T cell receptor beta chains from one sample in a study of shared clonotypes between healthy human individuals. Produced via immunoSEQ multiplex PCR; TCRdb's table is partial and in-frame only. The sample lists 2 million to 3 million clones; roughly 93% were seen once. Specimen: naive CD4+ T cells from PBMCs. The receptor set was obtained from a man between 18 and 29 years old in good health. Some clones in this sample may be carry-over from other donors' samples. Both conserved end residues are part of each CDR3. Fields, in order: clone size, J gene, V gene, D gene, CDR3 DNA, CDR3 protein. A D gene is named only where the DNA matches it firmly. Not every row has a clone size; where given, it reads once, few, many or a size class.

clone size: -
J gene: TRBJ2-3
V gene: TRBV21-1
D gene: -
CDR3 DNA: TGTGCCAGCAGCAAATCGTACTTTTTTCGAACAGATACGCAGTATTTT
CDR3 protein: CASSKSYFFRTDTQYF

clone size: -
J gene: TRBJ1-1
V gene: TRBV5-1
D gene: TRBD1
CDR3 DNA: TGCGCCAGCACCTTCCGGACAGGGGCCTTGAACACTGAAGCTTTCTTT
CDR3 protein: CASTFRTGALNTEAFF

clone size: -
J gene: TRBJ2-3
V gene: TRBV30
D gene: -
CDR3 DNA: TGTGCCTGGAGGGGGGTAGATACGCAGTATTTT
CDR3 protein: CAWRGVDTQYF

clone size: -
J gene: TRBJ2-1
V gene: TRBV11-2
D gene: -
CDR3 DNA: TGTGCCAGCAGCTTAGATAGTGTGGGCAGAGGAGGTACTACGGGGAATGAGCAGTTCTTC
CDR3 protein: CASSLDSVGRGGTTGNEQFF

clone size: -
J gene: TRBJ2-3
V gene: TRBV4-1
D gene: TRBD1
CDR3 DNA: TGCGCCAGCAGCCATGACGGGACAGTCACAGATACGCAGTATTTT
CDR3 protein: CASSHDGTVTDTQYF

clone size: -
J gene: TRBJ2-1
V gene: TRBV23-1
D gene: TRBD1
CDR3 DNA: TGCGCCAGCAGTCAAGTCCGGGACAGGAAGGGCCATGAGCAGTTCTTC
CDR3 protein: CASSQVRDRKGHEQFF

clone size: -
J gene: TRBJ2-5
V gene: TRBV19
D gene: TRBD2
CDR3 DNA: TGTGCCAGTAGTTCATTAGCGGGGGGAGAGACCCAGTACTTC
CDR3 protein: CASSSLAGGETQYF

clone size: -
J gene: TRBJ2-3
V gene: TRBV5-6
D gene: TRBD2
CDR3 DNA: TGTGCCAGCAGCTTTCGTCTAGCGGGAAATCCTAGCACAGATACGCAGTATTTT
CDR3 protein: CASSFRLAGNPSTDTQYF

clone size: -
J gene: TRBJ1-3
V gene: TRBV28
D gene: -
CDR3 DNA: TGTGCCAGCAGTTTCCCGGTACTGGCCGGCGGAAACACCATATATTTT
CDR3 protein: CASSFPVLAGGNTIYF

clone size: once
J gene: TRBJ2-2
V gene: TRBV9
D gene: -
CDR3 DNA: TGTGCCAGCAGCCCTCACCAAGGTGGGGAGCTGTTTTTT
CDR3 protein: CASSPHQGGELFF

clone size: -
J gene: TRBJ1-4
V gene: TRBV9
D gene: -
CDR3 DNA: TGTGCCAGCAGCGTAGGAGTGTCAGAAGGTGAAAAACTGTTTTTT
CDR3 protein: CASSVGVSEGEKLFF

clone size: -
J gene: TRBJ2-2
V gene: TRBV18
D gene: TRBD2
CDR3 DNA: TGTGCCAGCTCACCTTATAGCGGGACGAACACCGGGGAGCTGTTTTTT
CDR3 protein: CASSPYSGTNTGELFF

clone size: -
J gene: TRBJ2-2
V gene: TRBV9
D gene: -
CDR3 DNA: TGTGCCAGCAGCGAGGGACGGGCGAACACCGGGGAGCTGTTTTTT
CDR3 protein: CASSEGRANTGELFF

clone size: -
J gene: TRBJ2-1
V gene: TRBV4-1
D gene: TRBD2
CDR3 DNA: TGCGCCAGCAGCCGGTCGGGGGGTCTCTCCTACAATGAGCAGTTCTTC
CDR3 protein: CASSRSGGLSYNEQFF

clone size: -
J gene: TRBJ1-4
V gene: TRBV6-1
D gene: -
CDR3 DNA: TGTGCCAGCAGTGTAACAACAGGGTTGTGGGAAAAACTGTTTTTT
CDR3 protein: CASSVTTGLWEKLFF

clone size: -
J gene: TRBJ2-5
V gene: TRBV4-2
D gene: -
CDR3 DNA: TGTGCCAGCAGCCAAGGGACCGGGGAGTCGGAGACCCAGTACTTC
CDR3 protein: CASSQGTGESETQYF

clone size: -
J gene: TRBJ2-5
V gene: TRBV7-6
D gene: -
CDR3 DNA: TGTGCCAGCAGACAGCCGGGGGGAGCGGGACAGGAGACCCAGTACTTC
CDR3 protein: CASRQPGGAGQETQYF

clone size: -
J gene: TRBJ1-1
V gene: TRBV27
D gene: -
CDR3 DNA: TGTGCCAGCAGTTTATCGATCCGGAGGGACACTGAAGCTTTCTTT
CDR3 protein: CASSLSIRRDTEAFF

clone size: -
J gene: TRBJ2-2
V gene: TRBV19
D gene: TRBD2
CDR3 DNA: TGTGCCAGCGGGACTAGCGGGAGAACCGGGGAGCTGTTTTTT
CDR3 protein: CASGTSGRTGELFF

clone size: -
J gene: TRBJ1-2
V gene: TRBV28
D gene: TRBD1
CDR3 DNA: TGTGCCAGCAGGACAGGGTTGGGGTACTATGGCTACACCTTC
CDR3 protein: CASRTGLGYYGYTF

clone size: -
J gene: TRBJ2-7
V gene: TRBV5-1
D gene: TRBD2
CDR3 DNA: TGCGCCAGCAGCCGGGAGACTAGCCAGTCCTCGAAGCAGTACTTC
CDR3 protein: CASSRETSQSSKQYF

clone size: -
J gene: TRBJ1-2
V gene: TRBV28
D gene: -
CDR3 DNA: TGTGCCAGCAGTAAAGGAACTAACTATGGCTACACCTTC
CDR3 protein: CASSKGTNYGYTF

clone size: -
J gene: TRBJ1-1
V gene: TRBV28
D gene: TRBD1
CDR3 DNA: TGTGCCAGCTATTCCCCCCAGGGGGCGGGCACTGAAGCTTTCTTT
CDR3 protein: CASYSPQGAGTEAFF

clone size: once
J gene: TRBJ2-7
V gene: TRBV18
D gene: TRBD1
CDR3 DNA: TGTGCCAGCTCACCAAGGGGACAGGTGGGCTCGGAGCAGTACTTC
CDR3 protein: CASSPRGQVGSEQYF

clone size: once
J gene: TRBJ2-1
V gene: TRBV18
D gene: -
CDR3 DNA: TGTGCCAGCTCGCTAACCGGAAAGGGTATTGAGCAGTTCTTC
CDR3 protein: CASSLTGKGIEQFF

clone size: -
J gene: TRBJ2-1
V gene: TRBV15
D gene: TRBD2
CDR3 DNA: TGTGCCACCAGCAGAGTTAGCGGGCCAGGCAATGAGCAGTTCTTC
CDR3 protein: CATSRVSGPGNEQFF

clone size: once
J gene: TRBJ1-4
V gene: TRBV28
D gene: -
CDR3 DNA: TGTGCCAGCAGCCCCCAGCGCGGTTCTGGGGAAAAACTGTTTTTT
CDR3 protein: CASSPQRGSGEKLFF

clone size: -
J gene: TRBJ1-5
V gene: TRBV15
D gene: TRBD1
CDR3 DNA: TGTGCCACCAGCAGCGGGGTGGGCAGGGGGTTCAATCAGCCCCAGCATTTT
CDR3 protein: CATSSGVGRGFNQPQHF

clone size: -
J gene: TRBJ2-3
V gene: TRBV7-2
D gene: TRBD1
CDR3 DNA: TGTGCCAGCAGCTTAGTTCCGCAGGGGGCAGATACGCAGTATTTT
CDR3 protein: CASSLVPQGADTQYF